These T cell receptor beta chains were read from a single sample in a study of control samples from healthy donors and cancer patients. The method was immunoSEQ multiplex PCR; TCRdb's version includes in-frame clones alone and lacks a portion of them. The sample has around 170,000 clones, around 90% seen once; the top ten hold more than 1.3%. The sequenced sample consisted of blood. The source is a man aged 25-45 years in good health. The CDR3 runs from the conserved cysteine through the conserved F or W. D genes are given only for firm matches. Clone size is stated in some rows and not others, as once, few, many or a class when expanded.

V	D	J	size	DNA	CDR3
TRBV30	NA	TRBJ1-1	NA	TGTGCCTGGTCTAGATGGGGGGGTGCGAACACTGAAGCTTTCTTT	CAWSRWGGANTEAFF
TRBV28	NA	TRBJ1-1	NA	TGTGCCAGCAGTTTCGCGGGGGGCACTGAAGCTTTCTTT	CASSFAGGTEAFF
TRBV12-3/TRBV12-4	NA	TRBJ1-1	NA	TGTGCCAGCAGTTACTCCGACGGACATGAAGCTTTCTTT	CASSYSDGHEAFF
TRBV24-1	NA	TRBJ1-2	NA	TGTGCCACCAGAGAGACGTTACTAGGCGGTTACTATGGCTACACCTTC	CATRETLLGGYYGYTF
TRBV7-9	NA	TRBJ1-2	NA	TGTGCCAGCAGCTCAACATATGGCTACACCTTC	CASSSTYGYTF
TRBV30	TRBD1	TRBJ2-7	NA	TGTGCCTGGAGCCGGACAGGGCTGTACGAGCAGTACTTC	CAWSRTGLYEQYF
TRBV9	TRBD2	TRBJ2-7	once	TGTGCCAGCAGCGCAGGACTAGCGCCTCCCTACGAGCAGTACTTC	CASSAGLAPPYEQYF
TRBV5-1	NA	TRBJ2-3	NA	TGCGCCAGCAGCACCGGGGCGAGCACAGATACGCAGTATTTT	CASSTGASTDTQYF
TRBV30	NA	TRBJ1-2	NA	TGTGCCTGGGCGTGGTCCCCAGGGATTATCTATGGCTACACCTTC	CAWAWSPGIIYGYTF
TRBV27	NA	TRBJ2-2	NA	TGTGCCAGCAGCCCCCGAGGGGGTATTCCGGGGAACACCGGGGAGCTGTTTTTT	CASSPRGGIPGNTGELFF
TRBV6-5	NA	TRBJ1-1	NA	TGTGCCAGCAGTTCGGGCGGACAGAGGAACACTGAAGCTTTCTTT	CASSSGGQRNTEAFF
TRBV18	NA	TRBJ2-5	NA	TGTGCCAGCTCACCCAGGGAGTTTGGGGAGACCCAGTACTTC	CASSPREFGETQYF
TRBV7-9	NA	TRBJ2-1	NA	TGTGCCAGCAGCTTAATCGCGGAGTCCCTTACCAATGAGCAGTTCTTC	CASSLIAESLTNEQFF
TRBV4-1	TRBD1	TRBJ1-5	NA	TGCGCCAGCAGCCCCCGGGACAGCCTTTATCAGCCCCAGCATTTT	CASSPRDSLYQPQHF
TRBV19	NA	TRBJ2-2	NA	TGTGCCACCCTCGGTCCCCGGTCGAACACCGGGGAGCTGTTTTTT	CATLGPRSNTGELFF
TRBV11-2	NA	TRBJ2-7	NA	TGTGCCAGCAGCTTAGCCCAGAGGACAACCTACGAGCAGTACTTC	CASSLAQRTTYEQYF
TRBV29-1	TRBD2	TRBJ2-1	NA	TGCAGCGCGAGGGGACTAGCGGCCTCCTACAATGAGCAGTTCTTC	CSARGLAASYNEQFF
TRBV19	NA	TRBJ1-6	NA	TGTGCCAGTAGCACGCGGGGCGGATGGGAAGCCCTCCACTTT	CASSTRGGWEALHF
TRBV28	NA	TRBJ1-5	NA	TGTGCCAGCAGGCCCTTCAAGTATAGCAATCAGCCCCAGCATTTT	CASRPFKYSNQPQHF
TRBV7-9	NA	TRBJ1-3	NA	TGTGCCAGCAGCTTGGGGCCGGATAGAACTGGAAACACCATATATTTT	CASSLGPDRTGNTIYF
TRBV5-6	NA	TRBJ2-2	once	TGTGCCAGCAGCTTGGACAGATACACCGGGGAGCTGTTTTTT	CASSLDRYTGELFF
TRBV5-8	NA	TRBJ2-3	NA	TGTGCCAGCAGCTTAGTCCAGGGTCCAGATACGCAGTATTTT	CASSLVQGPDTQYF
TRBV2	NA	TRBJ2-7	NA	TGTGCCAGCGTAGGAAAAGGGTCCCGCGAGCAGTACTTC	CASVGKGSREQYF
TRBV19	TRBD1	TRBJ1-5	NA	TGTGCCAGCCGGGACAGTGACGGACTCAATCAGCCCCAGCATTTT	CASRDSDGLNQPQHF